This T cell receptor beta chain was recorded in a study of blood T cell repertoires in COVID-19. The overall study: Collection of acute and convalescent COVID-19 samples took place in the United States, Italy and Spain.

This CDR3 is 15 amino acids long. From germline, CDR1 is MNHNY and CDR2 SVGAGI (reference sequence). The germline V and J ends were trimmed by 4 bases and 7 bases, with 20 bases remaining between them. Original processing notes: Amplification of reference gene primers provided the estimated nucleated cell counts. The repertoire was sequenced with immunoSEQ multiplex PCR; TCRdb's copy has only in-frame clones and lacks some. The V and J calls and the clone size are those of that table, but D and trimming were determined from the DNA. Of some 130,000 clones listed, around 88% were seen once; the top ten hold roughly 18%.

The sequenced sample was peripheral blood. The source of this sequence is a woman aged 50 to 60 who had recovered from COVID-19. This chain links TRBV6-6 with TRBJ2-7; TRBD2 might be the D (6 bases). The chain's CDR3 is CASSWTRSPGGEQYF. The DNA for the CDR3 is TGTGCCAGCAGTTGGACCAGGTCTCCTGGAGGGGAGCAGTACTTC.